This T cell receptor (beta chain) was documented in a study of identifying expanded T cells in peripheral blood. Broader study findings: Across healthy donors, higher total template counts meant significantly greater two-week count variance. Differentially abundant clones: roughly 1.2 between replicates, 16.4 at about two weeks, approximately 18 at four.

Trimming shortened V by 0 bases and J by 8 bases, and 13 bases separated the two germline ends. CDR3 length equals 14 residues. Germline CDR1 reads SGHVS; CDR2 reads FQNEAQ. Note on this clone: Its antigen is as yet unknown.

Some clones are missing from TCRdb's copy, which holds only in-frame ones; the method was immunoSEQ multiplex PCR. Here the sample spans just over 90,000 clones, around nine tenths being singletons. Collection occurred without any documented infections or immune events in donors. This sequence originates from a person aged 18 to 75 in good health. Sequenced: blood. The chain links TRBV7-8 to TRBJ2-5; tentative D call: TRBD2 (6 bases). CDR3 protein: CASSLAGLRGTQYF. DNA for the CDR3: TGTGCCAGCAGCTTAGCGGGACTTAGAGGTACCCAGTACTTC.